This is a list of T cell receptor beta chains from one sample in a study of long-term antiretroviral therapy in people with HIV. The table came from immunoSEQ multiplex PCR; TCRdb's copy has only in-frame clones and leaves some out. The sample carries under 15,000 clones, 77% recorded once. This sample comprised unsorted PBMCs, obtained 0.5 years before starting antiretroviral therapy. The receptors were gathered from a woman aged 40 to 50 with HIV. Both conserved end residues are part of each CDR3. Clone size is given for some rows only: seen once, a few or many times, or a class if the clone is expanded.

j_gene: TRBJ1-5
v_gene: TRBV27
abundance: .
CDR3aa: CASSLMSQGNQPQHF

j_gene: TRBJ1-1
v_gene: TRBV7-8
abundance: .
CDR3aa: CASSLSWGNTEAFF

j_gene: TRBJ1-2
v_gene: TRBV6-5
abundance: .
CDR3aa: CASRQGQGAGGYTF

j_gene: TRBJ1-5
v_gene: TRBV6-1
abundance: once
CDR3aa: CASQLRTGSNQPQHF

j_gene: TRBJ1-2
v_gene: TRBV19
abundance: .
CDR3aa: CASSKSRAEQGNTYYGYTF

j_gene: TRBJ2-3
v_gene: TRBV5-1
abundance: .
CDR3aa: CASSAGGAFTDTQYF

j_gene: TRBJ1-4
v_gene: TRBV11-2
abundance: .
CDR3aa: CASSDTGATNEKLFF

j_gene: TRBJ1-1
v_gene: TRBV5-4
abundance: .
CDR3aa: CASSPNHFPPEAFF

j_gene: TRBJ2-7
v_gene: TRBV5-5
abundance: .
CDR3aa: CASRWTGTEGEQYF

j_gene: TRBJ2-6
v_gene: TRBV15
abundance: .
CDR3aa: CATSTGLSSSGANVLTF

j_gene: TRBJ1-6
v_gene: TRBV2
abundance: once
CDR3aa: CASSVGQGNSPLHF

j_gene: TRBJ2-7
v_gene: TRBV28
abundance: .
CDR3aa: CASSNPTYEQYF

j_gene: TRBJ2-7
v_gene: TRBV30
abundance: large
CDR3aa: CAWSAHKGEQYF

j_gene: TRBJ2-3
v_gene: TRBV5-1
abundance: .
CDR3aa: CASSLRSGTGGADTQYF

j_gene: TRBJ1-1
v_gene: TRBV7-9
abundance: .
CDR3aa: CASSLAPGQGDTEAFF

j_gene: TRBJ1-4
v_gene: TRBV27
abundance: .
CDR3aa: CASSLSHRGREKLFF

j_gene: TRBJ2-7
v_gene: TRBV5-1
abundance: few
CDR3aa: CASSVASGFYEQYF

j_gene: TRBJ1-2
v_gene: TRBV4-1
abundance: .
CDR3aa: CASSQGLDYGYTF

j_gene: TRBJ2-7
v_gene: TRBV2
abundance: once
CDR3aa: CASSEGLPNPYEQYF

j_gene: TRBJ2-5
v_gene: TRBV6-6
abundance: .
CDR3aa: CASGRGGPPETQYF

j_gene: TRBJ2-4
v_gene: TRBV19
abundance: once
CDR3aa: CASQGDIQYF

j_gene: TRBJ1-2
v_gene: TRBV5-4
abundance: once
CDR3aa: CASSSLQGDYGYTF

j_gene: TRBJ1-4
v_gene: TRBV7-8
abundance: .
CDR3aa: CASSREGRYEKLFF

j_gene: TRBJ1-2
v_gene: TRBV29-1
abundance: .
CDR3aa: CSVDPGGLYGYTF

j_gene: TRBJ2-5
v_gene: TRBV18
abundance: .
CDR3aa: CASSPGTGVRETQYF

j_gene: TRBJ1-3
v_gene: TRBV4-3
abundance: .
CDR3aa: CASSLGRSSGNTIYF

j_gene: TRBJ1-1
v_gene: TRBV6-6
abundance: .
CDR3aa: CAISGGGGYTEAFF

j_gene: TRBJ1-2
v_gene: TRBV7-9
abundance: .
CDR3aa: CASRPGTGANYGYTF

j_gene: TRBJ1-1
v_gene: TRBV5-4
abundance: .
CDR3aa: CASSFMGSSSGGAFF

j_gene: TRBJ2-3
v_gene: TRBV2
abundance: .
CDR3aa: CASTGTDTQYF

j_gene: TRBJ2-1
v_gene: TRBV5-4
abundance: .
CDR3aa: CASSLERFSYNEQFF

j_gene: TRBJ2-2
v_gene: TRBV13
abundance: .
CDR3aa: CASSLLAKNTGELFF

j_gene: TRBJ2-3
v_gene: TRBV9
abundance: .
CDR3aa: CASSPAGGRTDTQYF

j_gene: TRBJ2-2
v_gene: TRBV5-1
abundance: .
CDR3aa: CASSLIATGELFF

j_gene: TRBJ2-3
v_gene: TRBV2
abundance: .
CDR3aa: CASTRDSTDTQYF

j_gene: TRBJ1-2
v_gene: TRBV5-6
abundance: .
CDR3aa: CASSTRQGWYGYTF

j_gene: TRBJ1-1
v_gene: TRBV7-9
abundance: few
CDR3aa: CASSYDTEAFF

j_gene: TRBJ1-1
v_gene: TRBV30
abundance: .
CDR3aa: CASYVATQTGGNTEAFF

j_gene: TRBJ1-4
v_gene: TRBV9
abundance: .
CDR3aa: CASSRRVGEKLFF

j_gene: TRBJ1-1
v_gene: TRBV11-2
abundance: .
CDR3aa: CASSLNVDKYEAFF

j_gene: TRBJ1-6
v_gene: TRBV5-5
abundance: .
CDR3aa: CASSLPPDFPYNSPLHF

j_gene: TRBJ2-3
v_gene: TRBV9
abundance: large
CDR3aa: CASSVEAGADTQYF

j_gene: TRBJ2-7
v_gene: TRBV30
abundance: .
CDR3aa: CAWSVTPLLAGGPYEQYF

j_gene: TRBJ1-2
v_gene: TRBV4-1
abundance: .
CDR3aa: CASSQSGGAGGSGGYTF

j_gene: TRBJ1-5
v_gene: TRBV19
abundance: few
CDR3aa: CATMNPFLDSNQPQHF

j_gene: TRBJ1-4
v_gene: TRBV9
abundance: .
CDR3aa: CASSARRGTGVEKLFF

j_gene: TRBJ2-7
v_gene: TRBV30
abundance: .
CDR3aa: CAWSDRQGIYEQYF

j_gene: TRBJ2-1
v_gene: TRBV30
abundance: .
CDR3aa: CAWRTSGSRLEQFF

j_gene: TRBJ2-7
v_gene: TRBV6-5
abundance: .
CDR3aa: CASRRLLSSYEQYF

j_gene: TRBJ1-1
v_gene: TRBV11-2
abundance: .
CDR3aa: CASTFQVGGREAFF

j_gene: TRBJ2-4
v_gene: TRBV30
abundance: .
CDR3aa: CAWSVQGYTLKNIQYF